A selection of T cell receptor beta chains follows, all from one sample in a study of post-analysis software for immune sequencing data. TCRdb re-analysed the PCR reads in MiXCR, keeping a single row per CDR3 protein. This repertoire shows roughly 580,000 distinct CDR3 sequences, 44% found once; its top ten account for 1.7%. The sequenced sample was blood. The receptor set was obtained from a girl aged 10 to 17 with multiple sclerosis. The conserved cysteine and the conserved F or W are not part of the CDR3 here. The order of the fields is CDR3 length, D gene, clone size, V gene, CDR3 protein. The D gene is left open where the match is weak. Rows give clone size only sometimes, using once, few, many, or a class for an expanded clone.

14	TRBD1	.	TRBV7-9	ASSSLQGPVNTEAF
16	TRBD1	few	TRBV5-1	ASSLWGSGGGRNQPQH
13	.	.	TRBV12-3/TRBV12-4	ASSSWGQNQETQY
13	.	few	TRBV5-1	ASSLGILATNTQY
9	.	.	TRBV29-1	SVATNTEAF
13	.	.	TRBV4-1	ASSHHRVPPYEQY
14	.	.	TRBV9	ASSVGSRTKNYEQY
14	TRBD1	.	TRBV7-9	ASSLAPGGAGQPQH
13	TRBD1	.	TRBV10-3	ATSPGTGGNYGYT
13	.	.	TRBV5-5	ASSLSAGTSGGYT
14	.	.	TRBV6-6	ASSDGRGGRGTEAF
13	TRBD1	.	TRBV27	ASSSLDRSIYEQY
12	TRBD1	.	TRBV27	VSSLARGLETQY
14	TRBD2	.	TRBV3-1	ASSQGLGGKKNEQY
11	TRBD2	once	TRBV27	ASSVLAGATQY
10	.	.	TRBV28	ASSFVGVEQF
13	TRBD1	.	TRBV27	ASSLRDRITYEQY
14	TRBD2	few	TRBV12-3/TRBV12-4	ASSVLSGRFYNEQF
14	.	.	TRBV20-1	SARDPGGGSGDTQY
11	.	.	TRBV6-2/TRBV6-3	ASIKSSTDTQY
9	TRBD1	.	TRBV7-9	ASSLGQGKY
14	TRBD1	.	TRBV19	ASSRGQATPNYGYT
15	.	.	TRBV12-3/TRBV12-4	ASSPPVGDSGANVLT
13	TRBD1	.	TRBV4-1	ASSHFQGANYGYT
13	TRBD2	.	TRBV3-1	ASSQRTSGRDTQY
14	.	.	TRBV6-5	ASSYLSVGGGSGYT
12	.	.	TRBV5-1	ASSLSRTPYEQY
12	.	few	TRBV5-6	ASIKFDRHNEQF
10	.	few	TRBV7-6	ASKGMNTEAF
12	.	.	TRBV27	ASSLLVRGTEAF
14	.	few	TRBV7-9	ASSSFSGESYNEQF
10	.	.	TRBV11-1	ASSPNWDEQY
12	TRBD1	.	TRBV20-1	SASQTGGGHGYT
12	TRBD1	few	TRBV20-1	SARQGVSTDTQY
11	.	.	TRBV12-3/TRBV12-4	ASSLSTDYGYT
13	.	.	TRBV7-8	ASSLAFSHVGEQF
15	.	.	TRBV5-1	ASSLSSRVTSYNEQF
14	TRBD2	.	TRBV5-6	ASSLGAGVPTDTQY
14	TRBD2	few	TRBV6-5	ASSYSRLAGVNEQY
14	.	.	TRBV5-1	ASSTPERGGKTEAF
12	.	once	TRBV24-1	ATRGLWTGDEQF
12	.	.	TRBV5-1	ASSLAGQNYEQY
12	TRBD1	.	TRBV5-1	ASSSQGAKETQY
12	.	.	TRBV7-2	ASSPPLVTDTQY
12	TRBD1	.	TRBV7-9	ASSQGTGNTEAF
9	.	few	TRBV5-1	ASSYNQPQH
12	TRBD1	.	TRBV7-8	ASSSPGQWTEAF
15	.	.	TRBV7-8	AGSQAGGRYSNQPQH
13	.	few	TRBV27	ASSLGTESSYEQY
10	TRBD1	few	TRBV12-3/TRBV12-4	ASRKGTAGYT
11	.	.	TRBV29-1	SPLGDLNTEAF
12	.	.	TRBV6-6	ASSTGGGGEKLF
14	.	.	TRBV6-5	ASSNSFTGIGNTIY